This T cell receptor beta chain was sequenced in a study of blood T cell repertoires in COVID-19. For the study at large: In each case, the material was cDNA or gDNA derived from T cells, B-cell-depleted T cells, or PBMCs.

The table came from immunoSEQ multiplex PCR; TCRdb's copy has only in-frame clones and leaves some out. The sample contains about 350,000 clones, around nine tenths of which appear only once. The germline V gene has CDR1 LGHDT and CDR2 YNNKEL (reference sequence). The CDR3 contains 13 residues. Trimming removed 4 bases from V and 4 bases from J, with 8 bases in between. The specimen was peripheral blood. The J gene is TRBJ1-3, the V gene TRBV3-1 (or the pseudogene TRBV3-2); the D is unclear. This clonotype originated in a woman aged 70 to 79 with COVID-19, enrolled during active disease. CDR3 in DNA: TGTGCCAGCAGCCCTGTAGTCGGAAACACCATATATTTT. Amino acid sequence: CASSPVVGNTIYF.